These 12 T cell receptor beta chains came from one sample sequenced in a study of blood T cell repertoires in COVID-19. Libraries were prepared by immunoSEQ multiplex PCR; TCRdb keeps only in-frame clonotypes and omits some of them. The sample records over 200,000 clones, around 83% being singletons. Input material: peripheral blood. These receptors were taken from a woman aged 50 to 65 with acute or convalescent COVID-19.

V gene TRBV19 combines with J gene TRBJ2-1, with TRBD2 matching over 10 bases. With V trimmed by 5 bases and J by 6 bases, 1 base remained unmatched. The germline V gene has CDR1 LNHDA and CDR2 SQIVND (reference sequence). This CDR3 is 13 amino acids long. The CDR3 region has the DNA TGTGCCAGTAGTGTAGCGGGAGGCAATGAGCAGTTCTTC. Amino acids: CASSVAGGNEQFF. The full variable domain, rest sourced from reference TRBV19 and TRBJ2-1, is DGGITQSPKYLFRKEGQNVTLSCEQNLNHDAMYWYRQDPGQGLRLIYYSQIVNDFQKGDIAEGYSVSREKKESFPLTVTSAQKNPTAFYLCASSVAGGNEQFFGPGTRLTVL.

This chain links TRBV30 with TRBJ2-1; D is perhaps TRBD1 (6 bases). The CDR3 has 19 residues. Germline V CDR1 and CDR2: GTSNPN, SVGIG (reference sequence). The germline V and J ends were trimmed by 0 bases and 4 bases, with 25 bases remaining between them. The CDR3 protein is CAWSVDPGVANRRYNEQFF. In nucleotides, the CDR3 is TGTGCCTGGAGTGTCGATCCAGGGGTGGCGAACAGACGATACAATGAGCAGTTCTTC.

This clone was recorded only once. The chain is built from TRBV2 and TRBJ2-1, with 8 bases identical to TRBD1. Germline V gene data show CDR1 as SNHLY and CDR2 as FYNNEI. The length of the CDR3 is 13 residues. The V segment lost 7 bases and the J segment 10 bases; nucleotides outside the gene matches: 9. CDR3 in DNA: TGTGCCAGCACCCCGGACAGGGTTGGAGAGCAGTTCTTC. This translates into CASTPDRVGEQFF.

The CDR3 here is CASSFPRLARNTGELFF. The DNA for the CDR3 is TGTGCCAGCAGCTTCCCCCGACTAGCGAGGAACACCGGGGAGCTGTTTTTT. The V gene is TRBV9, the J gene TRBJ2-2; TRBD2 agrees at 8 bases. This CDR3 region has 17 residues. CDR1 and CDR2 from the germline V gene are SGDLS and YYNGEE. J gave up 1 base and V 4 bases, and 9 bases lay outside the gene matches.

The rearrangement uses TRBV6-6 and TRBJ2-1; TRBD2 is a possible D gene (6 bases). V lost 2 bases to trimming and J lost 0 bases, with 11 bases between them. Looked up from germline, CDR1 is MNHNY and CDR2 is SVGAGI (reference sequence). This CDR3 contains 16 residues. This chain's CDR3 is CASSYLATSSYNEQFF. The DNA of the CDR3 is TGTGCCAGCAGTTACCTAGCGACAAGCTCCTACAATGAGCAGTTCTTC.

The chain combines TRBV7-2 with TRBJ2-1; 10 nucleotides agree with TRBD2. From germline, CDR1 is SGHTA and CDR2 FQGNSA. The length of the CDR3 is 15 residues. Trimming at V came to 7 bases and at J to 8 bases, leaving 11 bases not matched to a gene. In DNA, the CDR3 is TGTGCCAGCACCCCTTCTAGCGGGAGAAATGATGAGCAGTTCTTC. It is translated as CASTPSSGRNDEQFF. Full variable domain (remainder filled in from reference TRBV7-2 and TRBJ2-1): GAGVSQSPSNKVTEKGKDVELRCDPISGHTALYWYRQSLGQGLEFLIYFQGNSAPDKSGLPSDRFSAERTGGSVSTLTIQRTQQEDSAVYLCASTPSSGRNDEQFFGPGTRLTVL.

This clone was seen a single time. The chain links TRBV7-2 to TRBJ2-1; TRBD2 matches 7 bases. Germline CDR1 reads SGHTA; CDR2 reads FQGNSA. Unmatched junction bases numbered 14, after V lost 2 bases and J lost 4 bases. This CDR3 is 18 amino acids long. CDR3 residues: CASSLFMRSAGVYNEQFF. CDR3 DNA sequence: TGTGCCAGCAGCTTATTTATGCGGTCGGCGGGAGTTTACAATGAGCAGTTCTTC.

The chain employs TRBV6-4 and TRBJ1-1; 9 bases agree with TRBD1. The germline V gene has CDR1 MRHNA and CDR2 SNTAGT. V shed 4 bases, J shed 2 bases, and the junction held 2 bases outside the gene matches. This CDR3 contains 14 residues. The CDR3 region is CASSGGQGNTEAFF. Here the CDR3 DNA reads TGTGCCAGCAGTGGGGGACAGGGCAACACTGAAGCTTTCTTT.

This clone occurred once. The gene calls are TRBV28 and TRBJ1-2, with D tentatively TRBD1 (5 bases). The V gene lost 5 bases and the J gene lost 0 bases, with 31 bases spanning the gap. CDR1 MDHEN and CDR2 SYDVKM come from the germline V gene. The CDR3 sequence is 21 residues long. The CDR3 sequence is CASSPTPGRGGSSMANYGYTF. The CDR3 DNA follows: TGTGCCAGCAGTCCCACCCCGGGCCGCGGGGGAAGCTCAATGGCTAACTATGGCTACACCTTC.

The V call is TRBV2, the J call TRBJ1-4; no firm D call. Germline V gives CDR1 SNHLY, CDR2 FYNNEI. There are 13 residues in the CDR3. V was shortened by 6 bases and J by 8 bases, with 13 bases between the two germline ends. The CDR3 region has the DNA TGTGCCAGCAGCGGCCGCGAGGGCGAAAAACTGTTTTTT. This gives the protein CASSGREGEKLFF.

V usage is TRBV30 and J usage is TRBJ2-7; 7 nucleotides line up with TRBD1. The CDR3 extends over 14 amino acids. Per germline, CDR1 GTSNPN and CDR2 SVGIG (reference sequence). The V segment lost 3 bases and the J segment 4 bases; nucleotides outside the gene matches: 9. This CDR3 is CAWSGAWTGYEQYF. The CDR3 nucleotides are TGTGCCTGGAGCGGGGCGTGGACAGGATACGAGCAGTACTTC.

The gene calls are TRBV6-1 and TRBJ2-2; D might be TRBD1 (5 bases). CDR1 MNHNS and CDR2 SASEGT come from the germline V gene. This CDR3 contains 14 residues. V was trimmed by 3 bases and J by 5 bases, leaving 10 bases between them. In DNA, the CDR3 is TGTGCCAGCAGTGACCTCTCAGGGACCGGGGAGCTGTTTTTT. Residues: CASSDLSGTGELFF.